This T cell receptor beta chain comes out of a study of glioma-infiltrating T cells. Study information: WHO grade II oligodendrogliomas or astrocytomas, plus non-recurrent WHO grade IV glioblastomas, were sampled.

Study findings and constraints: Above-expected tissue-blood divergence occurred in all gliomas, most in low-grade ones. Patients with low tissue-blood divergence carried a signature set of shared blood CDR3 motifs.

The iRepertoire nested amplicon-rescue multiplex PCR amplified TCR alpha and beta CDR3s from RNA. Tissue mRNA or PBMC total RNA, roughly 85-450 ng, went into one-step reverse transcription and amplification. TCRdb reprocessed the multiplex PCR reads via MiXCR and lists one record per CDR3 protein. The table lists 300,000 to 450,000 distinct CDR3 sequences, roughly two fifths of them singletons. About this clonotype: What it recognizes is unknown.

The CDR3 spans 14 residues. Germline assignment: CDR1 SGHRS and CDR2 YFSETQ. V was clipped by 2 bases and J by 8 bases; unmatched bases: 6. This clonotype was obtained from a human donor with low-grade glioma or glioblastoma, undergoing nonglioma brain surgery, or in good health (not recorded which). The sample was glioma tissue, nonneoplastic brain tissue, or PBMCs (not recorded which). The gene calls are TRBV5-1 and TRBJ2-4; TRBD1 matches 8 bases. The CDR3 here is CASSFAGGEDIQYF. CDR3 in DNA: TGCGCCAGCAGCTTCGCAGGGGGCGAAGACATTCAGTACTTC.